Shown below are 27 T cell receptor beta chains from a single sample sequenced in a study of blood T cell repertoires in COVID-19 (dated by TCRdb to 2018 to 2020). The library was prepared using the immunoSEQ multiplex PCR assay. TCRdb mirrors the immuneACCESS table, restricted to in-frame sequences. Some clones are absent from its copies; in checked studies, under half trace to an unresolved V gene, and the reason for the others is unknown. In all, the sample holds approximately 85,000 clones, and around 86% of those were seen once. The top ten hold 25% to 30% of the sample. The sequencing input was peripheral blood. The receptor source for this set is a man aged 50 to 59 with active or convalescent COVID-19.

A few counts support this clone. V gene TRBV29-1 combines with J gene TRBJ2-1, with 9 nucleotides matching TRBD1. This CDR3 contains 14 residues. Germline V lookup: CDR1 SQVTM, CDR2 ANQGSEA. The DNA of the CDR3 is TGCAGTTCAACCGGGACAGGGTCCTACAATGAGCAGTTCTTC. It encodes CSSTGTGSYNEQFF.

The chain links TRBV10-3 to TRBJ1-2; TRBD1 agrees at 8 bases. V shed 1 base and J 8 bases; nucleotides not matched to a gene: 6. The CDR3 has 14 residues. The germline gives CDR1 ENHRY, CDR2 SYGVKD. The CDR3 region is CAISEWQGARGYTF. The DNA for the CDR3 is TGTGCCATCAGTGAGTGGCAGGGGGCGCGAGGCTACACCTTC.

The chain has TRBV30 and TRBJ2-7; D might be TRBD1 (5 bases). Germline-derived CDR1 and CDR2 are GTSNPN and SVGIG (reference sequence). The CDR3 spans 11 residues. Deletions cut 5 bases from V and 6 bases from J, with 11 bases between. The CDR3 reads CAWDTGVEQYF. The CDR3, as DNA: TGTGCCTGGGACACAGGTGTCGAGCAGTACTTC.

The CDR3 DNA follows: TGTGCCAGCAGTGTGAGCGGGGGGGCTGGCACAGATACGCAGTATTTT. It is translated as CASSVSGGAGTDTQYF. V gene TRBV6-4 combines with J gene TRBJ2-3; TRBD2 aligns across 10 bases. The CDR3 sequence is 16 residues long. V gave up 4 bases and J gave up 1 base; unmatched junction bases: 5. Germline V lookup: CDR1 MRHNA, CDR2 SNTAGT.

The rearrangement uses TRBV3-1 (or the pseudogene TRBV3-2) and TRBJ1-5; tentatively, D is TRBD1 (5 bases). Germline assignment: CDR1 LGHDT and CDR2 YNNKEL (reference sequence). This CDR3 contains 13 residues. Trimming removed 6 bases from V and 5 bases from J, with 11 bases in between. CDR3 protein: CASSKWGDQPQHF. CDR3 sequence (DNA): TGTGCCAGCAGTAAGTGGGGGGATCAGCCCCAGCATTTT.

This clone was seen once. The J gene is TRBJ2-3, the V gene TRBV2; tentative D call: TRBD2 (6 bases). The germline V gene encodes CDR1 SNHLY and CDR2 FYNNEI. CDR3 length: 15 residues. V lost 6 bases and J lost 4, with 17 bases in between. CDR3 amino acids: CASRGGTSAPDTQYF. CDR3 bases: TGTGCCAGCAGGGGCGGGACCTCCGCCCCAGATACGCAGTATTTT.

In the case of this clone: Other DNA sequences within the sample encode an identical CDR3. The chain employs TRBV5-4 and TRBJ2-7; D remains unclear. The germline CDR1 and CDR2 sequences are SGHNT and YYREEE (reference sequence). The CDR3 is made up of 12 amino acids. Trimming removed 0 bases from V and 3 bases from J, with 4 bases in between. The CDR3 nucleotides read TGTGCCAGCAGCTTGGACGGCTACGAGCAGTACTTC. It yields the protein CASSLDGYEQYF.

The rearrangement joins TRBV7-8 to TRBJ2-7, with TRBD2 as a possible D gene (6 bases). The CDR3 sequence is 14 residues long. CDR1 is SGHVS and CDR2 is FQNEAQ in the germline V gene. The V end was cut by 1 base, the J end by 6 bases, with 13 bases between. CDR3: CASSLVLQGGEQYF. CDR3 coding DNA: TGTGCCAGCAGCTTAGTTCTCCAGGGAGGCGAGCAGTACTTC.

The chain recombines TRBV11-2 with TRBJ2-1; TRBD2 matches 9 bases. This CDR3 is built from 16 residues. Germline-derived CDR1 and CDR2 are SGHAT and FQNNGV. J lost 4 bases, V lost 0 bases, and 4 bases had no gene match. CDR3: CASSLDRSGGYNEQFF. For the CDR3, the DNA is TGTGCCAGCAGCTTAGATCGTAGCGGGGGATACAATGAGCAGTTCTTC.

This sequence joins TRBV6-5 and TRBJ2-2, with D tentatively TRBD2 (5 bases). This CDR3 region has 12 residues. Germline V CDR1 and CDR2: MNHEY, SVGAGI. V was shortened by 8 bases and J by 7 bases, with 11 bases between the two germline ends. The CDR3 sequence is CASGSRGGELFF. CDR3 nucleotides: TGTGCCAGCGGATCTCGGGGCGGGGAGCTGTTTTTT.

The chain is built from TRBV3-1 (or the pseudogene TRBV3-2) and TRBJ1-6, with a tentative D call TRBD1 (5 bases). The CDR3 extends over 14 amino acids. Germline assignment: CDR1 LGHDT and CDR2 YNNKEL (reference sequence). Trimming removed 4 bases from V and 10 bases from J, with 14 bases in between. CDR3 region: CASSPRGGGSPLHF. The CDR3 coding sequence is TGTGCCAGCAGCCCCCGCGGGGGGGGGTCACCCCTCCACTTT.

This rearrangement joins TRBV19 to TRBJ1-2; weak D call: TRBD1 (6 bases). The CDR3 runs 13 residues. Germline V gene lookup returns CDR1 LNHDA and CDR2 SQIVND (reference sequence). V lost 6 bases to trimming and J lost 4 bases, with 12 bases between them. In DNA, the CDR3 is TGTGCCAGTAGCCGTGGACAGATCTATGGCTACACCTTC. Residues: CASSRGQIYGYTF.

The rearrangement uses TRBV19 and TRBJ2-4; possible D gene TRBD2, 7 bases. V lost 2 bases and J lost 8, with 13 bases in between. The germline CDR1 and CDR2 sequences are LNHDA and SQIVND (reference sequence). This CDR3 spans 14 amino acids. The CDR3 sequence is CASSITGGAHIQYF. CDR3 coding DNA: TGTGCCAGTAGTATAACTGGGGGGGCGCACATTCAGTACTTC.

This chain joins TRBV2 and TRBJ1-6; D is perhaps TRBD1 (6 bases). The ends were cut back, 8 bases at V and 14 bases at J, with 25 bases in the middle. The CDR3 sequence is 15 residues long. Germline assignment: CDR1 SNHLY and CDR2 FYNNEI. CDR3 residues: CASLEGQSLWGTLHF. Here the CDR3 DNA reads TGTGCCAGCCTAGAAGGACAGTCCCTTTGGGGGACCCTCCACTTT.

V gene TRBV9 combines with J gene TRBJ2-5, with D perhaps matching TRBD2 (7 bases). V lost 3 bases and J lost 5, with 17 bases in between. This CDR3 is built from 15 residues. Germline assignment: CDR1 SGDLS and CDR2 YYNGEE. For the CDR3, the DNA is TGTGCCAGCAGCGCCATGCGGGGGCTCCTGGAGACCCAGTACTTC. This translates into CASSAMRGLLETQYF.

The chain links TRBV15 to TRBJ1-4; D unclear. This CDR3 contains 15 residues. V was trimmed by 1 base and J by 4 bases, leaving 10 bases between them. Looked up from germline, CDR1 is LNHNV and CDR2 is YYDKDF (reference sequence). The CDR3 sequence is CATSRVLGSNEKLFF. CDR3 nucleotides: TGTGCCACCAGCAGAGTTCTGGGGAGTAATGAAAAACTGTTTTTT.

The chain is built from TRBV7-2 and TRBJ2-7; 7 positions match TRBD2. J lost 3 bases, V lost 0 bases, and 8 bases had no gene match. Looked up from germline, CDR1 is SGHTA and CDR2 is FQGNSA. This CDR3 region has 16 residues. This CDR3 is CASSLAAAGVHYEQYF. CDR3 DNA sequence: TGTGCCAGCAGCTTAGCGGCCGCGGGGGTACACTACGAGCAGTACTTC.

V gene TRBV6-6 combines with J gene TRBJ2-1, with 12 bases lining up with TRBD2. V trimming: 4 bases; J trimming: 9 bases; junction bases outside the gene matches: 4. This CDR3 has 14 residues. Germline lookup yields CDR1 MNHNY and CDR2 SVGAGI (reference sequence). The CDR3: CASSWASGRGEQFF. The DNA for the CDR3 is TGTGCCAGCAGTTGGGCTAGCGGGAGGGGTGAGCAGTTCTTC.

This clone was detected only once. The V call is TRBV5-1, the J call TRBJ1-4, with 7 bases that match TRBD1. CDR3 length: 15 residues. Trimming at V came to 4 bases and at J to 5 bases, leaving 8 bases not matched to a gene. The V gene's germline CDR1 is SGHRS and CDR2 YFSETQ. This CDR3 reads CASSTEQGPNEKLFF. DNA of the CDR3: TGCGCCAGCAGCACCGAACAGGGGCCAAATGAAAAACTGTTTTTT.

The genes are TRBV7-6 and TRBJ1-5; 7 bases align to TRBD1. Germline values: CDR1 SGHVS, CDR2 FNYEAQ. This CDR3 has 16 residues. Trimming at V came to 4 bases and at J to 2 bases, leaving 8 bases not matched to a gene. CDR3 protein: CASSSNRGSGNQPQHF. CDR3 nucleotide sequence: TGTGCCAGCAGCTCAAACAGGGGTTCAGGCAATCAGCCCCAGCATTTT.

The chain combines TRBV19 with TRBJ2-1; TRBD2 agrees at 7 bases. This CDR3 has 16 residues. CDR1 and CDR2 from the germline V gene are LNHDA and SQIVND (reference sequence). Trimming removed 8 bases from V and 3 bases from J; junction bases left unmatched: 13. The CDR3 here is CASHKRGGGFYNEQFF. CDR3 in DNA: TGTGCCAGTCATAAGCGGGGCGGGGGTTTCTACAATGAGCAGTTCTTC. Combining the CDR3 with reference TRBV19 and TRBJ2-1 gives the whole variable domain DGGITQSPKYLFRKEGQNVTLSCEQNLNHDAMYWYRQDPGQGLRLIYYSQIVNDFQKGDIAEGYSVSREKKESFPLTVTSAQKNPTAFYLCASHKRGGGFYNEQFFGPGTRLTVL.

This chain connects TRBV18 to TRBJ2-5; D is ambiguous. The germline V gene encodes CDR1 KGHSH and CDR2 LQKENI. V gave up 3 bases and J gave up 3 bases, with 8 bases separating them. This CDR3 spans 13 amino acids. CDR3 nucleotides: TGTGCCAGCTCACCGTCCGGAGAAGAGACCCAGTACTTC. Protein sequence: CASSPSGEETQYF.

This chain joins TRBV19 and TRBJ1-1; TRBD1 might be the D (5 bases). CDR1 is LNHDA and CDR2 is SQIVND in the germline V gene (reference sequence). The CDR3 consists of 15 residues. The V gene lost 3 bases and the J gene lost 0 bases, with 11 bases spanning the gap. The CDR3 here is CASSIFGGMNTEAFF. CDR3 nucleotides: TGTGCCAGTAGTATCTTCGGGGGTATGAACACTGAAGCTTTCTTT.

CDR3 bases: TGTGCCAGCAGCTTAGACCCAGGGGGATCTGGAAACACCATATATTTT. It is translated as CASSLDPGGSGNTIYF. V is TRBV11-2 and J is TRBJ1-3; 7 bases map to TRBD1. The CDR3 runs 16 residues. Germline CDR1 and CDR2: SGHAT and FQNNGV. The ends lost 0 bases at V and 1 base at J; junction bases unmatched: 3.

This chain joins TRBV10-3 and TRBJ1-2; D perhaps matches TRBD1 (5 bases). V dropped 3 bases and J dropped 8 bases, with 10 bases sitting between them. The CDR3 runs 12 residues. Germline CDR1 and CDR2: ENHRY and SYGVKD. This CDR3 is CAISDSPGGYTF. The CDR3 region has the DNA TGTGCCATCAGTGACAGTCCAGGGGGCTACACCTTC.

V usage is TRBV27 and J usage is TRBJ1-4, with D possibly TRBD1 on 5 matching bases. This CDR3 is built from 15 residues. With 3 bases removed from V and 8 bases from J, the gap between germline ends came to 16 bases. Germline-derived CDR1 and CDR2 are MNHEY and SMNVEV (reference sequence). The CDR3: CASSLTWGVQEKLFF. The CDR3 DNA sequence: TGTGCCAGCAGTTTGACCTGGGGGGTTCAGGAAAAACTGTTTTTT. Drawing the rest from reference TRBV27 and TRBJ1-4, the complete variable domain is EAQVTQNPRYLITVTGKKLTVTCSQNMNHEYMSWYRQDPGLGLRQIYYSMNVEVTDKGDVPEGYKVSRKEKRNFPLILESPSPNQTSLYFCASSLTWGVQEKLFFGSGTQLSVL.

This sequence joins TRBV11-2 and TRBJ2-7, with D unresolved. The V gene lost 3 bases and the J gene lost 10 bases, with 16 bases spanning the gap. CDR3 length equals 13 residues. Germline-derived CDR1 and CDR2 are SGHAT and FQNNGV. The CDR3 region has the DNA TGTGCCAGCAGCTTTCCTGGAGCCCTTTACCAGTACTTC. It is translated as CASSFPGALYQYF.